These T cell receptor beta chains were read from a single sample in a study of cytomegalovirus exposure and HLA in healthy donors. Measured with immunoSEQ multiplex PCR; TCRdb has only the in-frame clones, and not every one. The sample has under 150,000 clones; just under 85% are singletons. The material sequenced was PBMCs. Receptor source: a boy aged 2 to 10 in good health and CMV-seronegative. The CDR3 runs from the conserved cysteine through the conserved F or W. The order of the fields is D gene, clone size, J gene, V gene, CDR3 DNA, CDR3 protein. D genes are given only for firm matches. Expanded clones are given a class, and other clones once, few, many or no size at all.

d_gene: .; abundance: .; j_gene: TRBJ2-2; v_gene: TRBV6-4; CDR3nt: TGTGCCAGCAGTGACTCGGGGGGTTCCGGGGAGCTGTTTTTT; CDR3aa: CASSDSGGSGELFF
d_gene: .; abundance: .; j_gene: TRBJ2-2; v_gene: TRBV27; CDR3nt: TGTGCCAGCATGGGACAAGATGACCCGAACACCGGGGAGCTGTTTTTT; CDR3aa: CASMGQDDPNTGELFF
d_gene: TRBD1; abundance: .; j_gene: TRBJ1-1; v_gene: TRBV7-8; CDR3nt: TGTGCCAGCAGCTCTACAGGGGAGAGAGAGAACACTGAAGCTTTCTTT; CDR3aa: CASSSTGERENTEAFF
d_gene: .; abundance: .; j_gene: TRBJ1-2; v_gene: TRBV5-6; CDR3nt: TGTGCCAGCAGCTCCACAGGGATCGTCTATGGCTACACCTTC; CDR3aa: CASSSTGIVYGYTF
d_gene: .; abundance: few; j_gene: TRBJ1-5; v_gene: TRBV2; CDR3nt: TGTGCCAGCAGTAGAGACTCGGAAAATCAGCCCCAGCATTTT; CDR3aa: CASSRDSENQPQHF
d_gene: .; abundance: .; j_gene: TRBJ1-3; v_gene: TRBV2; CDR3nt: TGTGCCAGCAGCTCGAGCCTGCCTGGAAACACCATATATTTT; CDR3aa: CASSSSLPGNTIYF
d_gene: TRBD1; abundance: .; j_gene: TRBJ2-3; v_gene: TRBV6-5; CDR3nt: TGTGCCAGCAGTCTCGGACAGGGGGCAACAGATACGCAGTATTTT; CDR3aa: CASSLGQGATDTQYF
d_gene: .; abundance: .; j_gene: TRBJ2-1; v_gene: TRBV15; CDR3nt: TGTGCCACCAGGGTTGGCGGGGACGCCTACAATGAGCAGTTCTTC; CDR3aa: CATRVGGDAYNEQFF
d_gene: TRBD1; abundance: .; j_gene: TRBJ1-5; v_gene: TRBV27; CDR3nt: TGTGCCAGCAGTCCCAGGGGGCAAGGTCAGCCCCAGCATTTT; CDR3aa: CASSPRGQGQPQHF
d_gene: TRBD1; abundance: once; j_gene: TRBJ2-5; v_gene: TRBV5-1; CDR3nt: TGCGCCAGCAGCTTCGGGACAGACTTACAAGAGACCCAGTACTTC; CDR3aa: CASSFGTDLQETQYF
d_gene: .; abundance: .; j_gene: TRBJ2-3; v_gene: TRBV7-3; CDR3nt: TGTGCCAGCAGCTTCGGGGAGACAGATACGCAGTATTTT; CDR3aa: CASSFGETDTQYF
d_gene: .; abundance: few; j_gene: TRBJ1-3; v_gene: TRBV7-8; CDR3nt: TGTGCCAGCAGCTTAGGGGCAGGAAACACCATATATTTT; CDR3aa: CASSLGAGNTIYF
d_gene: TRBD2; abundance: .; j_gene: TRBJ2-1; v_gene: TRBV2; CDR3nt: TGTGCCAGCAGTTTTAGCGGGGGGGGTCACAATGAGCAGTTCTTC; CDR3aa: CASSFSGGGHNEQFF
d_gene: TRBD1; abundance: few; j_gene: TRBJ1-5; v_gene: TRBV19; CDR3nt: TGTGCCAGTAGTAAGGGACAGGGGGTTTATAGCAATCAGCCCCAGCATTTT; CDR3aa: CASSKGQGVYSNQPQHF
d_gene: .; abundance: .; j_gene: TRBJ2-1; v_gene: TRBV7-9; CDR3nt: TGTGCCAGCAGCTTAACCCCCACGGGGTACAATGAGCAGTTCTTC; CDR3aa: CASSLTPTGYNEQFF
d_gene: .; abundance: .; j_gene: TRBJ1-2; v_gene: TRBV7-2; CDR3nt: TGTGCCGTAAGACCGGGATTGGGCTACTATGGCTACACCTTC; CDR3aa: CAVRPGLGYYGYTF
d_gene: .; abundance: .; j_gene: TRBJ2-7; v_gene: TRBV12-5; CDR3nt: TGTGCTAGTGGTTACAGGGCCTCCTACGAGCAGTACTTC; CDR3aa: CASGYRASYEQYF
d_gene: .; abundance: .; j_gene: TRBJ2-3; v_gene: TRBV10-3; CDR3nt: TGTGCCATCAGTGCGGCAGGGTCTCGCACAGATACGCAGTATTTT; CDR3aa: CAISAAGSRTDTQYF
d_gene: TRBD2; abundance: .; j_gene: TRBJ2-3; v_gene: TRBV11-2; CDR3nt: TGTGCCAGCAGCTTAGGGGGGTGGCTAGCGGGAGGTATGACAGATACGCAGTATTTT; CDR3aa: CASSLGGWLAGGMTDTQYF
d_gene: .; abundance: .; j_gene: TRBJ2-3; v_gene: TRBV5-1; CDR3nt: TGCGCCAGTGCTCCGGGAGCAGGCACAGATACGCAGTATTTT; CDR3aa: CASAPGAGTDTQYF
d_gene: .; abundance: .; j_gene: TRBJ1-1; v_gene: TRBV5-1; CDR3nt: TGCGCCAGCAGCTTGGGGCAGGCTCACACTGAAGCTTTCTTT; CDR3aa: CASSLGQAHTEAFF
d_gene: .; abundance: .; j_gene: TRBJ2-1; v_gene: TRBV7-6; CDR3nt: TGTGCCAGCAGCCCCCAGATAGCAGCGGGCCTATACAATGAGCAGTTCTTC; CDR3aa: CASSPQIAAGLYNEQFF
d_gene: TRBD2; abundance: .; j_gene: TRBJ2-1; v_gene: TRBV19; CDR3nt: TGTGCCAGTAGTATTAAAACAGCGGGAGCCTCTCATGAGCAGTTCTTC; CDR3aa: CASSIKTAGASHEQFF
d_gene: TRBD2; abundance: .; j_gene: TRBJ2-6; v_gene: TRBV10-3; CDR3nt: TGTGCCATCAGTGAACGGGGGGGTTCTGGGGCCAACGTCCTGACTTTC; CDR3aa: CAISERGGSGANVLTF
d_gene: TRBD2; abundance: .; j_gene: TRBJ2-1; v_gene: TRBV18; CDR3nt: TGTGCCAGCTCACCATACGGGACTAGCGGGCTATCGAATTACAATGAGCAGTTCTTC; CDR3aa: CASSPYGTSGLSNYNEQFF
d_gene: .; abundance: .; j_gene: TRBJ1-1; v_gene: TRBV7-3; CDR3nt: TGTGCCAGCAGCTATCAACAGGGAAAAGAAGCTTTCTTT; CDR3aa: CASSYQQGKEAFF
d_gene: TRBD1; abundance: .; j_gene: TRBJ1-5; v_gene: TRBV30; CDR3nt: TGTGCCTGGAGCAGGGACAGTAATCAGCCCCAGCATTTT; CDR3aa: CAWSRDSNQPQHF
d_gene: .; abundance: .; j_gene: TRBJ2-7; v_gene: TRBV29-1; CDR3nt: TGCAGCGGTCGACAGGCAGGCTACGAGCAGTACTTC; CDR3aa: CSGRQAGYEQYF
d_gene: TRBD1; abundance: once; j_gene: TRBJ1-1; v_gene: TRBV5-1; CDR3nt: TGCGCCAGCAGCCCGGACAGGGCGAGAACTGAAGCTTTCTTT; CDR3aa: CASSPDRARTEAFF
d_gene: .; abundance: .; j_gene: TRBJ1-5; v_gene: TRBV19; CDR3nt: TGTGCCAGTAGTGGGGCAGTCAATCAGCCCCAGCATTTT; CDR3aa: CASSGAVNQPQHF
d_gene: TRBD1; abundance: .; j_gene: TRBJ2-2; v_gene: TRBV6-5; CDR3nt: TGTGCCAGCAGTTACCTGGGGACAGGCAACACCGGGGAGCTGTTTTTT; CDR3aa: CASSYLGTGNTGELFF
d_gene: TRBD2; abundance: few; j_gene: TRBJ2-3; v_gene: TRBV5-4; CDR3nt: TGTGCCAGCACCAGCGGGAGTCTGAGCACAGATACGCAGTATTTT; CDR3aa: CASTSGSLSTDTQYF
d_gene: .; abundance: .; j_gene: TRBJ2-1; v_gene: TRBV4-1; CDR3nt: TGCGCCAGCAGCCGGGGACTCCTCAACAATGAGCAGTTCTTC; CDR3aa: CASSRGLLNNEQFF
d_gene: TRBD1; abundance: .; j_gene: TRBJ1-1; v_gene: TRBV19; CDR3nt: TGTGCCAGTAGTATGGGACAGGGTTTATACATGAACACTGAAGCTTTCTTT; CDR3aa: CASSMGQGLYMNTEAFF
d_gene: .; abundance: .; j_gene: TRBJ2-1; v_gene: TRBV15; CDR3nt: TGTGCCACCACCTCGGAAGCGAGTCGGGGTGAGCAGTTCTTC; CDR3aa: CATTSEASRGEQFF
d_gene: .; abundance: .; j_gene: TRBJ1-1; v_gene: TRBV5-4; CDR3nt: TGTGCCAGCAGCGTGGAAGTCGGGAACACTGAAGCTTTCTTT; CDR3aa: CASSVEVGNTEAFF
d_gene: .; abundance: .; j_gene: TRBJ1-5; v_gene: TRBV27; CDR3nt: TGTGCCAGCGCCCCCGGTGCGGCTTGGCCCCAGCATTTT; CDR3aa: CASAPGAAWPQHF
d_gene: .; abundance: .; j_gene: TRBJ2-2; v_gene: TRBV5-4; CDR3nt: TGTGCCAGCAGCCCCGCCGACAGATCCACCGGGGAGCTGTTTTTT; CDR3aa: CASSPADRSTGELFF
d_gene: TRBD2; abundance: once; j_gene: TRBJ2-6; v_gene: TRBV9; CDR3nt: TGTGCCAGCAGCGCCCCTAGCGGGAGGGCCCGGTCTGGGGCCAACGTCCTGACTTTC; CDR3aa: CASSAPSGRARSGANVLTF